This T cell receptor (beta chain) is from a study of human T cells and chemical hapten exposure. Overall study context: Skin on the upper inner arm, roughly 2 cm by roughly 2 cm in size, was sensitized with 2% DPC. Recorded diagnoses among the mostly female patients were alopecia areata, totalis or universalis.

As for time point: patch test 1, 2 weeks after DPC sensitization. Sample treatment: therapeutic diphenylcyclopropenone sensitization with weekly scalp DPC. Alopecia patients, 18 to 70 years old and DPC-suitable, served as donors. Germline assignment: CDR1 SGHRS and CDR2 YFSETQ. The CDR3 totals 16 residues. V was pared by 3 bases and J by 4 bases, with 9 bases of the junction left unmatched. MiXCR was run by TCRdb on the RACE reads, yielding one entry per CDR3 protein. Here the sample spans tens of thousands of distinct CDR3 sequences, approximately 11% being singletons. The clonotype comes from a woman aged 45-65 years with alopecia areata. Some clones in this sample may be carry-over from other donors' samples. The rearrangement links TRBV5-1 to TRBJ2-2; TRBD1 matches 7 bases. Sample: whole blood, taken in connection with sensitization to the hapten diphenylcyclopropenone (DPC). CDR3 DNA sequence: TGCGCCAGCAGCTCCCGGTGGGGACAGAGCACCGGGGAGCTGTTTTTT. It specifies CASSSRWGQSTGELFF.